This TCR beta chain was found in a study of T-cell reconstitution after alpha-beta-depleted transplantation in children. This clonotype has ten or more counts. Antigen specificity is unknown. Study-level findings and limits: Reported findings indicate that, about two months after transplant, alpha-beta T cells came from several hundred expanded clones, which were derived from non-depleted graft cells. From surviving recipient T cells and thymic progenitors came the high day-60 TCRbeta diversity observed in some patients.

V was pared by 1 base and J by 0 bases, with 12 bases between. The CDR3 is 17 amino acids. As it was prepared, the TCRbeta library received unique molecular identifiers. TCRdb re-derived calls from the PCR reads in MiXCR, one entry per CDR3 protein. The sample holds about 500,000 distinct CDR3 sequences, about an eighth seen once. The specimen comprised PBMCs, mostly from graft donor cells, sampled 180 days after TCRalphabeta/CD19-depleted stem cell transplant. The chain employs TRBV12-3 or TRBV12-4 and TRBJ2-2; D is perhaps TRBD1 (6 bases). The clonotype originates from a female patient aged 2-15 years who had a stem cell transplant for aplastic anemia, so the T cells may come from the graft donor. CDR3 sequence (DNA): TGTGCCAGCAGTTTAGAATTCCAGGGGACGAACACCGGGGAGCTGTTTTTT. Its protein product is CASSLEFQGTNTGELFF.